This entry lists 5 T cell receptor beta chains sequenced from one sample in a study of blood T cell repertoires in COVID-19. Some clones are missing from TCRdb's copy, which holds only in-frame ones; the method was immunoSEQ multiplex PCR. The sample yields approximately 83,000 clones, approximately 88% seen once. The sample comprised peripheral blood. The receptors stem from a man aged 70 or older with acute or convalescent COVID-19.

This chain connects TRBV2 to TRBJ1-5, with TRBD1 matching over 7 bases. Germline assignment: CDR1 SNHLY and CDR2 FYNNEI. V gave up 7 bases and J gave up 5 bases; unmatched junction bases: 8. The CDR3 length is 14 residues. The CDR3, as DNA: TGTGCCAGCACGACAGGGTTGGGTTATCAGCCCCAGCATTTT. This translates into CASTTGLGYQPQHF.

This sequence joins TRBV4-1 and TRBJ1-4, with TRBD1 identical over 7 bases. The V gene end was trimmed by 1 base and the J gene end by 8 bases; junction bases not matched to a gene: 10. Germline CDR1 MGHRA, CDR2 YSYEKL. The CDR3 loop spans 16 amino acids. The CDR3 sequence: CASSQVQGVGQEKLFF. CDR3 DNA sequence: TGCGCCAGCAGCCAAGTTCAGGGGGTTGGTCAGGAAAAACTGTTTTTT.

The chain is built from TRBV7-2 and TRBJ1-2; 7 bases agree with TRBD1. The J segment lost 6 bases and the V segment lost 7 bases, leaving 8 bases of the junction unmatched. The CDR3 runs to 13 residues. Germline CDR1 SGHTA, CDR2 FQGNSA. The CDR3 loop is CASTKTGNHGYTF. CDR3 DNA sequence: TGTGCCAGCACCAAGACAGGGAACCATGGCTACACCTTC.

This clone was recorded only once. The CDR3 here is CASSSSRGDRGYTEAFF. The CDR3 DNA reads as TGTGCCAGTAGTTCTTCAAGGGGGGACAGAGGATACACTGAAGCTTTCTTT. The V and J genes are TRBV19 and TRBJ1-1, with 7 bases that match TRBD1. This CDR3 is built from 17 residues. The V and J ends lost 5 bases and 3 bases, in that order; junction bases with no gene match: 15. CDR1 LNHDA and CDR2 SQIVND come from the germline V gene (reference sequence). The full variable domain, its missing parts supplied by reference TRBV19 and TRBJ1-1, is DGGITQSPKYLFRKEGQNVTLSCEQNLNHDAMYWYRQDPGQGLRLIYYSQIVNDFQKGDIAEGYSVSREKKESFPLTVTSAQKNPTAFYLCASSSSRGDRGYTEAFFGQGTRLTVV.

CDR3 DNA sequence: TGTGCCACCAGTGAGCCCCCTCAGGGCGGTAATGAAAAACTGTTTTTT. Translation: CATSEPPQGGNEKLFF. This sequence joins TRBV24-1 and TRBJ1-4; TRBD1 might be the D (5 bases). Trimming removed 4 bases from V and 4 bases from J, with 15 bases in between. The CDR3 totals 16 residues. Germline-derived CDR1 and CDR2 are KGHDR and SFDVKD.